This T cell receptor beta chain was sequenced for a study of cytomegalovirus exposure and HLA in healthy donors (dated by TCRdb to 2016 to 2017). Background for the entire study: In an earlier analysis of under 750 of the donors, 276 Gb of sequence data and 117 million unique TCR beta sequences from 180 million or so T cells were reported. An early release that covered several hundred HLA-typed donors contained approximately 300 gigabases of sequencing data and 85 million to 100 million unique TCR sequences. Of the approximately 400 genotyped donors, approximately 80% fell in the genetic ancestry cluster associated with self-reported Caucasian donors. The study aimed to test whether cataloging public T cell receptors could reveal signatures of past pathogen exposure. The study used immunosequencing to profile the T cell repertoires of several hundred subjects and linked those repertoires to cytomegalovirus serostatus. Besides the first cohort of roughly 660 subjects, a separate validation cohort made up of roughly 120 different subjects was used. High-throughput TCR immunosequencing, statistical association of individual TCRs with disease status, and machine learning were combined to predict cytomegalovirus infection status. A later analysis re-examined previously published TCR beta repertoires from more than 650 donors and added high-resolution HLA genotyping to investigate patterns of TCR occurrence. In the later analysis, no new phenotypic data were used to find candidate immune exposures; instead, reliance was placed on TCR beta sequences and their occurrence across donors. An earlier analysis of 450 to 750 of the donors used high-throughput TCR beta sequencing to judge whether each TCR beta V gene segment behaved as functional or pseudogenic. Donor age, sex, ethnicity and CMV serostatus were collected together with the repertoire data. A later genetic analysis used genome-wide SNP genotypes for about three fifths of the 666 donors, treating that subset as a discovery cohort. Every discovery cohort repertoire had been produced on one sequencing platform. HLA typing included class I and class II loci at four-digit resolution. Typing coverage differed by locus: A, B, C, DRB1 and DQB1 were typed in roughly 620-630 donors, DQA1 in around 500, DPA1 in roughly 590, and DPB1 in just under 490. Several DR-DQ haplotypes were treated as single units for association and clustering because of strong linkage in the cohort. On average, over 200,000 unique TCR beta nucleotide sequences were sequenced per donor among several hundred genotyped donors of the cohort, with around 19% of those sequences being non-productive. The study at large found these results: In a later analysis, HLA-associated TCR beta chains were found to be more clonally expanded and to have lower generation probabilities than equally common non-associated chains. Because the 87-base-pair reads could not distinguish some IMGT-functional V segments, including TRBV6-2 and TRBV6-3, those segments were excluded. Fewer than 20 rarely observed V segments, including chromosome 9 orphons, were excluded from the earlier analysis of about 600 of the donors because counts were too low. The only immune exposure information available for the cohort was CMV serostatus. In this cohort, only TCR beta chains were sequenced, and detectable features were limited by the absence of alpha or paired-chain data. A cluster of highly shared sequence variants was judged likely to be a technical artifact of the sequencing pipeline. Correlated functional status among segregating V segments might reflect linkage disequilibrium, but an unknown experimental factor could not be ruled out. In a later genetic analysis, a missense DCLRE1C variant was associated with V-gene and J-gene trimming of TCR beta chains, and the association was replicated in an independent cohort. A later analysis found that TCR association rates varied across HLA loci, with DRB1 alleles showing the most associated TCRs and HLA-C alleles the fewest. In vitro tests confirmed that a few of the cytomegalovirus-associated TCR beta chains recognize cytomegalovirus antigens. The classifier was reported to diagnose cytomegalovirus status with high specificity and sensitivity in both the original and validation cohorts. Sequencing depth was assumed to be roughly uniform across donors in the presence/absence analyses, though that assumption may not hold. According to a later genetic analysis, donors in an Asian-associated ancestry cluster had fewer N-insertions in productive TCRs than the approximately 630-donor mean. Broadly in line with IMGT annotations, most TCR beta V segments showed up in productive rearrangements about 87% or about 30% of the time in an earlier analysis of approximately 640 of the donors. The authors suggested that the approach could potentially be extended to other disease states and immunological phenotypes. Because some donors lacked HLA typing at each locus, the association tests relied only on the typed subset. Specific HLA alleles were associated with 15,000 to 20,000 TCR beta sequences at a false discovery rate of 0.05 in a later analysis. Assigning TCR associations to individual alleles was difficult when HLA alleles, especially DR and DQ, strongly co-occurred. Most TCR sequences were observed very rarely across donors, whereas some public TCRs were present in many individuals. A further reported finding was that TCR beta sequences accurately predicted the HLA-A and HLA-B alleles for most subjects in the first cohort. Most CMV-associated TCR beta chains appeared to be HLA-restricted in a later analysis, and the HLA associations seemed to be driven largely by CMV exposure. A later analysis reported that several top co-occurrence clusters appeared linked to parvovirus B19, influenza, CMV and Epstein-Barr virus. In the study, approximately 160 TCR beta chains were listed as associated with cytomegalovirus.

Note on this clone: Its antigen specificity is not known.

Receptor libraries were prepared by the immunoSEQ multiplex PCR assay. For the multiplex PCR, a mixture combining 60 forward primers for TCR Vbeta segments and 13 reverse primers for TCR Jbeta segments was used. Amplification of the CDR3 region of rearranged TCR beta genes was performed with a multiplex PCR assay on genomic DNA. The Illumina HiSeq System was used to sequence the amplified TCR beta libraries as 87-base-pair reads. Concerning the study's data processing: A later analysis counted about 80 million unique TCR beta chains across the 500 to 850 repertoires, and roughly 9.9 million of these chains were shared by at least two donors. Raw reads were error-corrected and collapsed into unique sequences with a nearest-neighbor algorithm that merged closely related sequences to remove PCR and sequencing errors. V, D and J gene segments were assigned by aligning CDR3 sequences to IMGT reference sequences. For a sequence to be retained, a match of at least six nucleotides to both a V gene segment and a J gene segment was required. Rearrangements were called productive when the CDR3 lacked stop codons and stayed in frame with V and J; all others were non-productive. Following IMGT convention, CDR3 was defined as the stretch from the second conserved V-encoded cysteine up to the conserved J-encoded phenylalanine. Sequences without an unambiguous match to a single V gene segment were excluded from the earlier analysis of 450 to 750 of the donors. In an earlier analysis of approximately 560 of the donors, a V segment was called functional when productive rearrangements were above 56.7%, and segregating when the standard deviation between donors exceeded 5%. A statistical classification framework was built to diagnose cytomegalovirus status from the catalog of TCR beta chain sequences. V and J gene assignment, in a later analysis, came from comparing TCR nucleotide sequences with IMGT/GENE-DB human TR gene sequences. A later analysis assigned CDR3 sequences and most-parsimonious VDJ recombination scenarios with the TCRdist pipeline. In a later analysis, each TCR beta chain was defined by its CDR3 amino acid sequence together with its V-gene family, and reads lacking a unique V-gene family were excluded. A later analysis removed 600 or so highly shared, low-generation-probability nucleotide sequences to deal with suspected cross-contamination and a sequencing artifact. In a later analysis, a clonal expansion index for each public chain was calculated from normalized within-repertoire ranks of inferred template counts. Generation probabilities in a later analysis came from a VDJ recombination model fitted to out-of-frame rearrangements, and those results were checked against IGoR. Hypergeometric tests were used in a later analysis to score TCR-TCR, TCR-HLA and TCR-CMV co-occurrence, with a repertoire-size bias correction applied to the TCR pairs. In a later analysis, false discovery rates were estimated by permuting HLA or CMV assignments 20 times. In a later analysis, co-occurring TCRs were grouped using DBSCAN, with TCRdist sequence similarity added in when clustering inside HLA-allele-positive subsets. For co-occurrence clustering, repertoires with fewer than 30,000 or more than 120,000 public chains were excluded, along with roughly 5 repertoires with anomalous nucleotide sharing. Drawn from immuneACCESS, this table holds only the in-frame rearrangements with V and J called that TCRdb kept. Clones are partly lost; checked studies trace under half to an unresolved V gene and leave the rest unexplained. Clone size and V and J calls were adopted from that table, with D and trimming inferred from the DNA. The sample table includes 35,000 to 45,000 clones. The top ten clones comprise approximately 3.6% of the sample.

The cohort was made up of 500 to 850 healthy bone marrow donors. At the time of sampling, every cohort member was nominally healthy, though immune exposures that went unrecorded were likely present. The donor was CMV seronegative and belonged to the group of 352 seronegative cohort members. Every donor gave a peripheral blood sample, and the peripheral blood mononuclear cells from that sample were used for TCR beta sequencing. The Qiagen DNeasy Blood Extraction Kit was used to extract genomic DNA from the blood cell samples. Based on the germline V gene (reference sequence), the CDR1 and CDR2 sequences are LNHDA and SQIVND. A distance of 12 bases separates the germline ends of V and J, which lose 5 bases and 5 bases respectively. Its CDR3 holds 13 amino acids, cysteine through phenylalanine. The DNA shown is the 39-base CDR3, in frame from base 1.

Sequenced: PBMCs. This receptor was obtained from a male donor in good health and CMV-seronegative. Here the chain combines TRBV19 and TRBJ1-2; the D gene remains uncertain. The CDR3 sequence is CASSLTGNYGYTF. The nucleotide sequence reads TGTGCCAGTAGTCTGACGGGAAATTATGGCTACACCTTC.